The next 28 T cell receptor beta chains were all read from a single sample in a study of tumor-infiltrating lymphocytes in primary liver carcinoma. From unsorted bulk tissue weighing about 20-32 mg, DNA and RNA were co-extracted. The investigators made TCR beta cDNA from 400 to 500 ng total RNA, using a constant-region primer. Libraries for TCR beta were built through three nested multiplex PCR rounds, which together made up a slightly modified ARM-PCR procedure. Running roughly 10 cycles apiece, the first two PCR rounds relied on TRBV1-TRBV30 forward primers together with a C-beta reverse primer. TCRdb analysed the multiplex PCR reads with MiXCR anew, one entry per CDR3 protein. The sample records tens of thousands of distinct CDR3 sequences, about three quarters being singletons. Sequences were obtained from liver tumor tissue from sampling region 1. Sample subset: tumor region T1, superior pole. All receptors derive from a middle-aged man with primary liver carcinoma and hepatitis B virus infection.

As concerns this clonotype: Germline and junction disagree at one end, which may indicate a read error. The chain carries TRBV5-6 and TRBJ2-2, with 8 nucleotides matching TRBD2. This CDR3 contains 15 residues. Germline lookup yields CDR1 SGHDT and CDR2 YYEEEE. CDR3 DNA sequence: TGTACCAGCAGCTTGGAGCGGGGGATAACCGGGGAGCTGTTTTTC. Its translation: CTSSLERGITGELFF.

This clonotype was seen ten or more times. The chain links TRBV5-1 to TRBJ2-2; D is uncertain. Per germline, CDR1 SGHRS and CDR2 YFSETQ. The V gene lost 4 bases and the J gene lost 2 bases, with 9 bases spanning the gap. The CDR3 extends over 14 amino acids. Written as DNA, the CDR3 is TGCGCCAGCAGCGCCGACGCAAACACCGGGGAGCTGTTTTTT. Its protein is CASSADANTGELFF.

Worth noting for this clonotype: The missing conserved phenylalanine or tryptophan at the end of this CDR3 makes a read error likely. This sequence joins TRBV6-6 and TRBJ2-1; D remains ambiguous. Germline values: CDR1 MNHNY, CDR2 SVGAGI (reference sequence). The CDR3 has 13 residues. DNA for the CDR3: TGTGCCAGCAGTTCCCCCTCCTACAATGTGCAGTTCTGC. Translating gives CASSSPSYNVQFC.

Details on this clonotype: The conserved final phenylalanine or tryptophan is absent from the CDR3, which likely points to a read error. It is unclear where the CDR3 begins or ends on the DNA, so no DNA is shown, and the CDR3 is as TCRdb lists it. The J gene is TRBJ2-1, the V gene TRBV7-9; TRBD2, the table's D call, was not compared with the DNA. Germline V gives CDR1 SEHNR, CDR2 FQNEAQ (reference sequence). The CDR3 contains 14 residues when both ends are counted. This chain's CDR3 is CASSLIAGADEQLL.

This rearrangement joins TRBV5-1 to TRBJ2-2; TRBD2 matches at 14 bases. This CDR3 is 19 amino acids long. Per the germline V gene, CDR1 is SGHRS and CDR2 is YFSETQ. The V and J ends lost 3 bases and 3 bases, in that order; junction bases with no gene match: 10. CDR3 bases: TGCGCCAGCAGCTCAATCGGACTAGCGGGAGGCCCAGACACCGGGGAGCTGTTTTTT. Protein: CASSSIGLAGGPDTGELFF.

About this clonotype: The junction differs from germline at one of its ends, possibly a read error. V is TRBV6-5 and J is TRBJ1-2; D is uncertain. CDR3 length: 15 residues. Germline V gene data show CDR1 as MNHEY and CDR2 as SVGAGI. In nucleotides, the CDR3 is TGTGCCAGCAGCCCCAGAGCGGGCAGCGAATATGGCTACACCTTT. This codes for CASSPRAGSEYGYTF.

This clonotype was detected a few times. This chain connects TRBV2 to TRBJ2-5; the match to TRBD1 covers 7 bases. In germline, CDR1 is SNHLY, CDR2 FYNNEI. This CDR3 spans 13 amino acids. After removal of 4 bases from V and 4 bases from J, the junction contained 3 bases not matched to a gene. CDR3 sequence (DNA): TGTGCCAGCAGTGGAGGGGACAGAGAGACCCAGTACTTC. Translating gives CASSGGDRETQYF.

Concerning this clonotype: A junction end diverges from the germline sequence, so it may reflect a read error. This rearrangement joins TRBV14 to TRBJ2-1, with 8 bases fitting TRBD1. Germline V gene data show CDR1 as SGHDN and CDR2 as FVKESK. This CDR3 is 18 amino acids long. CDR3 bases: TGTGCCAACAGCCCCTTCCTGGACAGGGTGGAACGGTACGGTGAGGAGTTCTTC. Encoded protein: CANSPFLDRVERYGEEFF.

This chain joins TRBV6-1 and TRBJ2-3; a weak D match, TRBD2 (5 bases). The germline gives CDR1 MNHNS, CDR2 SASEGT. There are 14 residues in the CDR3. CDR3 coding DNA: TGTACTATCCTTCCCGAGCCGGGGTGGGATACGCAGTATTTT. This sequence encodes CTILPEPGWDTQYF.

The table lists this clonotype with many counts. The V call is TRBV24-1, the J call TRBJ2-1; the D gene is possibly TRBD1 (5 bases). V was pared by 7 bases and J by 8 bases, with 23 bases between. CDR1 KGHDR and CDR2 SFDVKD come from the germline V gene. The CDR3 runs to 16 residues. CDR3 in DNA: TGTGCCACCAGCTACTACGCCCAGGGTAGGGGCCATGAGCAGTTCTTC. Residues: CATSYYAQGRGHEQFF.

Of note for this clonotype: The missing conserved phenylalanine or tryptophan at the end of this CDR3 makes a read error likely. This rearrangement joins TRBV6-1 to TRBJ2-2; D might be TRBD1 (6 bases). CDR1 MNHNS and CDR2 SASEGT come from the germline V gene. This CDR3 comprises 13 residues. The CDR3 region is CTSSEQGAGELFV. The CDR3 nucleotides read TGTACCAGCAGTGAACAGGGAGCAGGGGAGCTGTTTGTT.

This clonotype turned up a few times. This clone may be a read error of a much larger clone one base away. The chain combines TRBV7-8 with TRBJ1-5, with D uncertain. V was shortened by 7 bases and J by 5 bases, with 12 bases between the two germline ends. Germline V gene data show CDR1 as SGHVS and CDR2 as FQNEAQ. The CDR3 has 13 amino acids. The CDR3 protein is CASKMELDQPQHF. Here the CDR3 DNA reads TGTGCCAGCAAGATGGAACTGGATCAGCCCCAGCATTTT.

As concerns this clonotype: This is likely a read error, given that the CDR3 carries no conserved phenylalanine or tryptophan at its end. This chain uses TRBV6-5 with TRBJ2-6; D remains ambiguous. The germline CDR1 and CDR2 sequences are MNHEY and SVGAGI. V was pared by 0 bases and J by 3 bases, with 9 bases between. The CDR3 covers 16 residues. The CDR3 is CASSYSESLGANVLTL. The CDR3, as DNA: TGTGCCAGCAGTTACTCCGAGAGTCTTGGGGCCAACGTCCTGACTCTC.

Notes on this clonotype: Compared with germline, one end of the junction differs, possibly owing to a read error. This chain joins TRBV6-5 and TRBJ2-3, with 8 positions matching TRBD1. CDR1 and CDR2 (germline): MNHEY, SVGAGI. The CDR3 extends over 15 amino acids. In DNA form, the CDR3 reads TGTGCCAGCAGACACGGGACAGGCAGTTACGATACCCAGTATTTT. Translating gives CASRHGTGSYDTQYF.

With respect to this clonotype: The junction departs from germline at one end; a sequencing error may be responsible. The CDR3 nucleotides read TGTGCCAGCAGTCTTCGCTATCCAGGGGGTACGTTCTATAGCTACACCTTC. Encoded protein: CASSLRYPGGTFYSYTF. The rearrangement links TRBV6-5 to TRBJ1-2, with 7 positions matching TRBD1. The CDR3 has 17 residues. Germline V gene data show CDR1 as MNHEY and CDR2 as SVGAGI.

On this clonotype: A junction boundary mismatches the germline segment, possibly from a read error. CDR3 loop: CAGSLEYSTSYEQYF. CDR3 sequence (DNA): TGTGCCGGCAGCTTAGAGTACTCCACCTCCTACGAGCAATACTTC. The rearrangement links TRBV11-2 to TRBJ2-7; no clear D. The CDR3 spans 15 residues. Germline V CDR1 and CDR2: SGHAT, FQNNGV. Variable domain in full (rest from reference TRBV11-2 and TRBJ2-7): EAGVAQSPRYKIIEKRQSVAFWCNPISGHATLYWYQQILGQGPKLLIQFQNNGVVDDSQLPKDRFSAERLKGVDSTLKIQPAKLEDSAVYLCAGSLEYSTSYEQYFGPGTRLTVT.

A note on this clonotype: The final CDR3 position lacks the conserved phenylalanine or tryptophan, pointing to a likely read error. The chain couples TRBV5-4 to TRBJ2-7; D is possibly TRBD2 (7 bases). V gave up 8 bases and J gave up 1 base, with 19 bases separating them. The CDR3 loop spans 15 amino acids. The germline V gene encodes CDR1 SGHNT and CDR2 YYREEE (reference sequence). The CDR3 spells CARSPRGGGSYEQYL. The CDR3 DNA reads TGTGCCAGGAGCCCCAGAGGGGGGGGTTCCTACGAGCAGTACTTA.

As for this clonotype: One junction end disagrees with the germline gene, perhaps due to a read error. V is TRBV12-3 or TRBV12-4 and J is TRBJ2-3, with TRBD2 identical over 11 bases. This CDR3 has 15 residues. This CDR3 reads CASSLLLAGVDTQYF. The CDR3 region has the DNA TGTGCCAGCAGTTTATTACTAGCGGGAGTGGATACCCAGTATTTT.

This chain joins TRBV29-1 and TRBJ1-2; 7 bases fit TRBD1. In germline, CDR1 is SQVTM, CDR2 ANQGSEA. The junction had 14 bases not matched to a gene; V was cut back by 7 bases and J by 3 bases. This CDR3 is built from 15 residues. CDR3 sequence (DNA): TGCAGCGCCGGGAACAGGGGAGACCCGGACTATGGCTACACCTTC. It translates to CSAGNRGDPDYGYTF.

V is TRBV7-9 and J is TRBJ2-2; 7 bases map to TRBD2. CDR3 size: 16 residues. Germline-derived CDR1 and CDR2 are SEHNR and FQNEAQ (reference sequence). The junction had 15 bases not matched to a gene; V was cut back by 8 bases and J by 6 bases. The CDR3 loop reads CASGPPSGVTAGELFF. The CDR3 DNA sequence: TGTGCCAGCGGCCCCCCTAGCGGAGTTACGGCCGGGGAGCTGTTTTTT.

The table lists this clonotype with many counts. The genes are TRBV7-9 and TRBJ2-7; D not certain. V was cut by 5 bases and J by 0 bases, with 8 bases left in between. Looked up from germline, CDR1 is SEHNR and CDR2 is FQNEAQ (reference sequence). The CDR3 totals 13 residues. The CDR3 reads CASSPSSSYEQYF. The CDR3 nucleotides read TGTGCCAGCAGCCCGTCTAGCTCCTACGAGCAGTACTTC.

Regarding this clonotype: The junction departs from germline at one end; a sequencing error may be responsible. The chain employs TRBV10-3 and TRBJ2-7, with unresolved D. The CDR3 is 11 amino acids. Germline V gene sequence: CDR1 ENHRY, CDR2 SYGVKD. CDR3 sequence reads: CAFSEWSEQYF. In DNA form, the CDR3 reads TGTGCCTTCAGTGAATGGTCCGAGCAGTATTTC.

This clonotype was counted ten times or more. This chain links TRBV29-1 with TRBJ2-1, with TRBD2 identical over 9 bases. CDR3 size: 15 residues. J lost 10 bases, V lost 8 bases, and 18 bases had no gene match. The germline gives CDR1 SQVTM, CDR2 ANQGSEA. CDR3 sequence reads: CSYIAPPSGKREQFF. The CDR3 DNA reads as TGCAGCTATATAGCCCCGCCTAGCGGGAAACGGGAGCAGTTCTTC.

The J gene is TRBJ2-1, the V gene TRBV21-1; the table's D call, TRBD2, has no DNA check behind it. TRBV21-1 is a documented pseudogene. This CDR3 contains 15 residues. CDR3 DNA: TGTACCAGCAGCAAAGAGGCGGGAGGTAGTAATGAGCAGTTCTTC. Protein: CTSSKEAGGSNEQFF.

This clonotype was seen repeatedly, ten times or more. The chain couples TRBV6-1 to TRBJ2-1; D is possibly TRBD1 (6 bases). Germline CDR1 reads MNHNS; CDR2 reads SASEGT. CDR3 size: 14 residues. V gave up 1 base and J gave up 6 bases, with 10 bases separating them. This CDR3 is CASSEGTASNEQFF. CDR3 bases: TGTGCCAGCAGTGAAGGGACAGCTAGCAATGAGCAGTTCTTC.

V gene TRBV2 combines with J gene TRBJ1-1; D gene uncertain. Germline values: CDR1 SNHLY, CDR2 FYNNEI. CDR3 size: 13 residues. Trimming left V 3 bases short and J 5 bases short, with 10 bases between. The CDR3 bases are TGTGCCAGCAGTGAGCTGGAGAATACTGAAGCTTTCTTT. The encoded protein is CASSELENTEAFF.

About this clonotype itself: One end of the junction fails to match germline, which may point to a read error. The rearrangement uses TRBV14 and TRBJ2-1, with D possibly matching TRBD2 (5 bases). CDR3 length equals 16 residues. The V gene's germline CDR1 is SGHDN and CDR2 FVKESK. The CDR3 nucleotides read TGTGCCAGCACCCAAGTTGGCCAGGACTGCCACAATGAGCAGTTCTTC. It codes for CASTQVGQDCHNEQFF.

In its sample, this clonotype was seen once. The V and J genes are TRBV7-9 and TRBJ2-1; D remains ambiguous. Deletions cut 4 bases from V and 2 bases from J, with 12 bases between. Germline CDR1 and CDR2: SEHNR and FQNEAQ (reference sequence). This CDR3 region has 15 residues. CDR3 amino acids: CASSSTSNTYNEQFF. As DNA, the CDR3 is TGTGCCAGCAGCTCTACCTCTAACACCTACAATGAGCAGTTCTTC.